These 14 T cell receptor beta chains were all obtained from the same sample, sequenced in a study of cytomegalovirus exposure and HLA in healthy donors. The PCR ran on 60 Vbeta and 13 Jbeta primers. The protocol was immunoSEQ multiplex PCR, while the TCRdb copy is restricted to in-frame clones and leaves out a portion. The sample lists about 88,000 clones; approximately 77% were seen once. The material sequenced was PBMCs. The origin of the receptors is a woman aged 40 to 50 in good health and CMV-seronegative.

The CDR3 DNA is TGCGCCAGCAGCTTCGGAGCTCCCAACTCTGGAAACACCATATATTTT. Amino acid sequence: CASSFGAPNSGNTIYF. V gene TRBV5-1 combines with J gene TRBJ1-3; D call uncertain. The V gene's germline CDR1 is SGHRS and CDR2 YFSETQ. V gave up 2 bases and J gave up 0 bases, with 12 bases separating them. This CDR3 comprises 16 residues.

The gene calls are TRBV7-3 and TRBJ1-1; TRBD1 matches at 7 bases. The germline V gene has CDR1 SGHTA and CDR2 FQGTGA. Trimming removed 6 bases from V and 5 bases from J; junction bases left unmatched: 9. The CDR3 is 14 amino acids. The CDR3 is CASRKDRDETEAFF. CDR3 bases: TGTGCCAGCAGAAAAGACAGGGACGAGACTGAAGCTTTCTTT. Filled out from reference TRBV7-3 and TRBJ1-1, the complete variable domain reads GAGVSQTPSNKVTEKGKYVELRCDPISGHTALYWYRQSLGQGPEFLIYFQGTGAADDSGLPNDRFFAVRPEGSVSTLKIQRTERGDSAVYLCASRKDRDETEAFFGQGTRLTVV.

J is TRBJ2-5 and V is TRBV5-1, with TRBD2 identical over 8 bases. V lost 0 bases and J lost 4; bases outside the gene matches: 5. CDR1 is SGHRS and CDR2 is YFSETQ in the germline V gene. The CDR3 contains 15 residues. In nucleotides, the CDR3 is TGCGCCAGCAGCTTGGCGGGACTAGATGTAGAGACCCAGTACTTC. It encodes CASSLAGLDVETQYF.

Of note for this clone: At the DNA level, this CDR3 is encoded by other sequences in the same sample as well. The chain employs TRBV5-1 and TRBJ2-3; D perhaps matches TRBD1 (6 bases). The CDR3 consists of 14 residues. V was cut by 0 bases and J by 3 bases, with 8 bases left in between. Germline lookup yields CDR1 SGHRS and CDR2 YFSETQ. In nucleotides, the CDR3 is TGCGCCAGCAGCTTGGGGACAGTTACAGATACGCAGTATTTT. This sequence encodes CASSLGTVTDTQYF.

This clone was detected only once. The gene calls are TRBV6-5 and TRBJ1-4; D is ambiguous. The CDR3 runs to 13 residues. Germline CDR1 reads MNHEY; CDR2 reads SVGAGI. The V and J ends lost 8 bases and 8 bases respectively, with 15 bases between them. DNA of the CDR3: TGTGCCAGCGGCCGGGATTTGTGGGAAAAACTGTTTTTT. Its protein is CASGRDLWEKLFF.

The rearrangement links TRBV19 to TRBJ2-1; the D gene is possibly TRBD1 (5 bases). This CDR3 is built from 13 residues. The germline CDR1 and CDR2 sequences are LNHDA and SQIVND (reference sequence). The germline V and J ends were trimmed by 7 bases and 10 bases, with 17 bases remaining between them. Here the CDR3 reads CASTAGWGLEQFF. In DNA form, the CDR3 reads TGTGCCAGTACCGCAGGGTGGGGCTTGGAGCAGTTCTTC.

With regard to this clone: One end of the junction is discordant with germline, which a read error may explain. The CDR3 DNA reads as TGTGCCAGCTCTCCACGACAGGGCCAAACCTACGAGCAGTACTTC. This translates into CASSPRQGQTYEQYF. The chain links TRBV18 to TRBJ2-7; TRBD1 matches at 7 bases. Germline loops: CDR1 KGHSH, CDR2 LQKENI. CDR3 length: 15 amino acids.

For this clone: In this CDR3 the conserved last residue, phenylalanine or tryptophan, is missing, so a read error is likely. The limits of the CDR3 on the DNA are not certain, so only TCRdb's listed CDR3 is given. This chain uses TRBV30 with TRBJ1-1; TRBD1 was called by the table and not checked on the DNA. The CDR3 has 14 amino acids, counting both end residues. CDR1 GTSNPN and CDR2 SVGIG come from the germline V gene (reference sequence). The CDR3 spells CAWSSGTGHVEALV.

The CDR3 nucleotides read TGTGCCAGCAGTCCCACAGAAGAGACCCAGTACTTC. It yields the protein CASSPTEETQYF. This chain uses TRBV6-5 with TRBJ2-5; D is uncertain. Germline V gene lookup returns CDR1 MNHEY and CDR2 SVGAGI. The CDR3 has 12 residues. V dropped 5 bases and J dropped 3 bases, with 7 bases sitting between them.

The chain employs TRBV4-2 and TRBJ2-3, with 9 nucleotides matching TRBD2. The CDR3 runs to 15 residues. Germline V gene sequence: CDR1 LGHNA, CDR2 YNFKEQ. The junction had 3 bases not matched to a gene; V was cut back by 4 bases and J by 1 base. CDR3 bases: TGTGCCAGCAGCCCTTTAGCGGGGGGCACAGATACGCAGTATTTT. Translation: CASSPLAGGTDTQYF.

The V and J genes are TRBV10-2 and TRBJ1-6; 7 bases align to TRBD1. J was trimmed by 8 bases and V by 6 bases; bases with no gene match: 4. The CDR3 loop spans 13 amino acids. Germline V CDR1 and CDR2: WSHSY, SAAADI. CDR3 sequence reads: CASRRDSYSPLHF. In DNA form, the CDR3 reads TGCGCCAGCAGACGGGACAGTTATTCACCCCTCCACTTT.

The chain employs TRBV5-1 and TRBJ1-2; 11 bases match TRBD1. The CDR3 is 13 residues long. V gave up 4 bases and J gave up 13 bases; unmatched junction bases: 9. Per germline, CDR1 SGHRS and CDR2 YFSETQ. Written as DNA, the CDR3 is TGCGCCAGCAGCCCCCGGGACAGGGGGTTGCTCACCTTC. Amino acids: CASSPRDRGLLTF.

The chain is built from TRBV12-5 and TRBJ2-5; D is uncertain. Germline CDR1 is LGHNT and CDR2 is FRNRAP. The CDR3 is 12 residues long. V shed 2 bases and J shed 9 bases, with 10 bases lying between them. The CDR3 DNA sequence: TGTGCTAGTGGTTTGAGTGAGGAATCCCAGTACTTC. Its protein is CASGLSEESQYF.

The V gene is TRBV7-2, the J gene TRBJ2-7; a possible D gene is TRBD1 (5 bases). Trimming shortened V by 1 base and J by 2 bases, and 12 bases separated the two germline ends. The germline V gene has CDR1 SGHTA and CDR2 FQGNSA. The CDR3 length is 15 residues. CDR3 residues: CASSLVMGPAYEQYF. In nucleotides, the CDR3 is TGTGCCAGCAGCTTAGTTATGGGGCCCGCCTACGAGCAGTACTTC.